These T cell receptor beta chains were read from a single sample in a study of shared clonotypes between healthy human individuals. Measured with immunoSEQ multiplex PCR; TCRdb has only the in-frame clones, and not every one. The sample holds about 1 million clones, under 80% seen once. Sequencing input: memory CD4+ T cells sorted from blood. The receptors stem from a man between 18 and 29 years old in good health. The CDR3 runs from the conserved cysteine through the conserved F or W. The order of the fields is J gene, D gene, clone size, V gene, CDR3 protein, CDR3 DNA. The D gene is left open where the match is weak. Clone size, where shown, is once, few, many, or a class for clones that have expanded.

j_gene: TRBJ1-1
d_gene: .
abundance: .
v_gene: TRBV15
CDR3aa: CATTNNPQNTEAFF
CDR3nt: TGTGCCACCACAAATAACCCTCAAAACACTGAAGCTTTCTTT

j_gene: TRBJ2-5
d_gene: TRBD1
abundance: .
v_gene: TRBV5-8
CDR3aa: CASSRGQVIGETQYF
CDR3nt: TGTGCCAGCAGCCGTGGACAGGTTATAGGAGAGACCCAGTACTTC

j_gene: TRBJ2-7
d_gene: TRBD2
abundance: once
v_gene: TRBV5-4
CDR3aa: CASSLVSGGIYEQYF
CDR3nt: TGTGCCAGCAGCTTGGTCAGCGGGGGTATATACGAGCAGTACTTC

j_gene: TRBJ2-7
d_gene: .
abundance: .
v_gene: TRBV7-9
CDR3aa: CASSLVGAYEQYF
CDR3nt: TGTGCCAGCAGCTTAGTCGGCGCCTACGAGCAGTACTTC

j_gene: TRBJ2-6
d_gene: .
abundance: .
v_gene: TRBV6-5
CDR3aa: CASSRTEAGANVLTF
CDR3nt: TGTGCCAGCAGTCGGACGGAGGCAGGGGCCAACGTCCTGACTTTC

j_gene: TRBJ1-1
d_gene: .
abundance: .
v_gene: TRBV5-5
CDR3aa: CASSDPLSRNTEAFF
CDR3nt: TGTGCCAGCAGCGACCCCCTCAGCAGGAACACTGAAGCTTTCTTT

j_gene: TRBJ1-5
d_gene: .
abundance: .
v_gene: TRBV27
CDR3aa: CASSFNGPAGNQPQHF
CDR3nt: TGTGCCAGCAGTTTCAACGGACCGGCCGGCAATCAGCCCCAGCATTTT

j_gene: TRBJ2-7
d_gene: .
abundance: .
v_gene: TRBV30
CDR3aa: CAWARGGGVYEQYF
CDR3nt: TGTGCCTGGGCCCGAGGAGGGGGGGTATACGAGCAGTACTTC

j_gene: TRBJ2-1
d_gene: TRBD1
abundance: .
v_gene: TRBV30
CDR3aa: CAWQRQGKNNEQFF
CDR3nt: TGTGCCTGGCAGAGACAGGGGAAAAACAATGAGCAGTTCTTC

j_gene: TRBJ2-7
d_gene: .
abundance: .
v_gene: TRBV6-5
CDR3aa: CASSYGRIYEQYF
CDR3nt: TGTGCCAGCAGTTACGGGAGGATCTACGAGCAGTACTTC

j_gene: TRBJ2-6
d_gene: .
abundance: once
v_gene: TRBV14
CDR3aa: CASSPRSQTGLGSGANVLTF
CDR3nt: TGTGCCAGCAGCCCTCGTAGTCAAACAGGGCTCGGCTCTGGGGCCAACGTCCTGACTTTC

j_gene: TRBJ2-1
d_gene: .
abundance: .
v_gene: TRBV30
CDR3aa: CAWSGVGGNEQFF
CDR3nt: TGTGCCTGGAGTGGCGTGGGTGGCAATGAGCAGTTCTTC

j_gene: TRBJ1-5
d_gene: TRBD1
abundance: few
v_gene: TRBV9
CDR3aa: CASSVGDRDGQPQHF
CDR3nt: TGTGCCAGCAGCGTAGGGGACAGGGATGGTCAGCCCCAGCATTTT

j_gene: TRBJ2-3
d_gene: TRBD2
abundance: .
v_gene: TRBV11-2
CDR3aa: CASSLATSGRATDTQYF
CDR3nt: TGTGCCAGCAGCTTAGCGACTAGCGGGAGGGCCACAGATACGCAGTATTTT

j_gene: TRBJ2-7
d_gene: .
abundance: .
v_gene: TRBV6-5
CDR3aa: CASSYRTEGTYEQYF
CDR3nt: TGTGCCAGCAGTTATCGGACAGAGGGGACCTACGAGCAGTACTTC

j_gene: TRBJ1-1
d_gene: .
abundance: few
v_gene: TRBV7-3
CDR3aa: CASSSGNMNTEAFF
CDR3nt: TGTGCCAGCAGCTCAGGGAACATGAACACTGAAGCTTTCTTT

j_gene: TRBJ2-7
d_gene: TRBD2
abundance: .
v_gene: TRBV5-1
CDR3aa: CASSPQSGRYEQYF
CDR3nt: TGCGCCAGCAGCCCCCAAAGCGGGAGGTACGAGCAGTACTTC

j_gene: TRBJ2-7
d_gene: TRBD1
abundance: once
v_gene: TRBV18
CDR3aa: CASSPQGTGSYEQYF
CDR3nt: TGTGCCAGCTCACCACAGGGGACAGGTTCCTACGAGCAGTACTTC

j_gene: TRBJ1-2
d_gene: .
abundance: .
v_gene: TRBV7-9
CDR3aa: CASSMGDGNYGYTF
CDR3nt: TGTGCCAGCAGCATGGGGGACGGAAACTATGGCTACACCTTC

j_gene: TRBJ1-2
d_gene: TRBD1
abundance: .
v_gene: TRBV5-4
CDR3aa: CASSGQGIFNYGYTF
CDR3nt: TGTGCCAGCAGCGGACAGGGAATTTTCAACTATGGCTACACCTTC

j_gene: TRBJ2-2
d_gene: TRBD2
abundance: .
v_gene: TRBV5-4
CDR3aa: CASSPPGGDTGELFF
CDR3nt: TGTGCCAGCAGCCCTCCGGGGGGGGACACCGGGGAGCTGTTTTTT

j_gene: TRBJ1-3
d_gene: TRBD1
abundance: .
v_gene: TRBV5-1
CDR3aa: CASSWGQRHSGNTIYF
CDR3nt: TGCGCCAGCAGCTGGGGACAGAGGCACTCTGGAAACACCATATATTTT